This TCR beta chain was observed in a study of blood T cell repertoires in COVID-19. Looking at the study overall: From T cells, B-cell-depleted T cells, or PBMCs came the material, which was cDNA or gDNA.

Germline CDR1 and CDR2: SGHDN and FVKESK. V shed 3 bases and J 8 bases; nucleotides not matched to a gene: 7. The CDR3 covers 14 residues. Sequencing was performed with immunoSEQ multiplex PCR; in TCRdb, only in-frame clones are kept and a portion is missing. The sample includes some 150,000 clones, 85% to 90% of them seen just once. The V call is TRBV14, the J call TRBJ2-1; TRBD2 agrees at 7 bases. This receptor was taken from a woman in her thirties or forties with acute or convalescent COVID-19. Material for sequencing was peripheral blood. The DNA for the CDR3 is TGTGCCAGCAGCCAGCTCACGGGACTATATGAGCAGTTCTTC. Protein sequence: CASSQLTGLYEQFF.